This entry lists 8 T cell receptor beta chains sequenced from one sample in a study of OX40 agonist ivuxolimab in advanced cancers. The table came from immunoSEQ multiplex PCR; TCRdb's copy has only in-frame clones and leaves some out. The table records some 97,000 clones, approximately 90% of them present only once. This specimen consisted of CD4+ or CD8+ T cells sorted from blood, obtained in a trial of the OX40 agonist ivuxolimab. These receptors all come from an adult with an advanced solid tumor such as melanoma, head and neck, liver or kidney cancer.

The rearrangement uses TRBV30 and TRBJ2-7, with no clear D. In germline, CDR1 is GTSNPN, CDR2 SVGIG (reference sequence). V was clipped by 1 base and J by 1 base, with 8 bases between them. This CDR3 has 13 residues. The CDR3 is CAWSEPASYEQYF. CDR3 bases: TGTGCCTGGAGTGAGCCAGCATCCTACGAGCAGTACTTC.

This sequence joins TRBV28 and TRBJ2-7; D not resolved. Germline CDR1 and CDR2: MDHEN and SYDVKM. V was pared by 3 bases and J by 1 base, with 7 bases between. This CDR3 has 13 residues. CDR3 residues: CASSLAGSYEQYF. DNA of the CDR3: TGTGCCAGCAGTTTGGCAGGTTCCTACGAGCAGTACTTC.

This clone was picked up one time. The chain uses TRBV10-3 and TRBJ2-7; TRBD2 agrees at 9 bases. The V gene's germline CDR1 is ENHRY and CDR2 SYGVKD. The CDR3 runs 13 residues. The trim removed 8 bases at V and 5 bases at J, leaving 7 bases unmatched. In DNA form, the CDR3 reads TGTGCCATCGGCCCTAGCGGGACCGACGAGCAGTACTTC. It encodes CAIGPSGTDEQYF.

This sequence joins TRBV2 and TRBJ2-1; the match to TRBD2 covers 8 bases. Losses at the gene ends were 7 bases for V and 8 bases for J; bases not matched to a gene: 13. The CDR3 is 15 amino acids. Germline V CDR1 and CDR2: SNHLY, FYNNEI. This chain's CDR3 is CASNWASGSWDEQFF. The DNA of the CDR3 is TGTGCCAGCAATTGGGCGAGCGGGAGCTGGGATGAGCAGTTCTTC.

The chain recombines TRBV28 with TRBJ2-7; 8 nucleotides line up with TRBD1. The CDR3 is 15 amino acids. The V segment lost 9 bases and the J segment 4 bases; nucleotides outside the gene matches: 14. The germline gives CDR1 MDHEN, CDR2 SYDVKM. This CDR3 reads CASSNPTGGKYEQYF. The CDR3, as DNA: TGTGCCAGTTCCAACCCCACAGGGGGAAAGTACGAGCAGTACTTC.

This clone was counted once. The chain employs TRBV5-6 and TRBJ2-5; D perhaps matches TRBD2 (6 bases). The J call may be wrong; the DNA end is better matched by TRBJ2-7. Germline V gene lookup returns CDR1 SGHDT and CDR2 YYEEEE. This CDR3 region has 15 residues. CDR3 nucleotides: TGTGCCAGCAGTATACGGGACTTGCTTTCTGACGAGCAGTACTTC. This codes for CASSIRDLLSDEQYF.

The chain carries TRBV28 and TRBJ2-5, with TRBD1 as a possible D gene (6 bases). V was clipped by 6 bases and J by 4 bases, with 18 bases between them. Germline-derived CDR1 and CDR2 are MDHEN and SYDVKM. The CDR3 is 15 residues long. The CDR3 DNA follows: TGTGCCAGCAGCCCTCCCGGCAGCAGGGGAGAGACCCAGTACTTC. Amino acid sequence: CASSPPGSRGETQYF.

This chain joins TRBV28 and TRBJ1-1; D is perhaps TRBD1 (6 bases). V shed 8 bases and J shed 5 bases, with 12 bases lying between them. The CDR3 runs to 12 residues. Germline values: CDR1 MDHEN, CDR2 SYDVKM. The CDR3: CASAGALTEAFF. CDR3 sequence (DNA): TGTGCCAGCGCAGGGGCGCTTACTGAAGCTTTCTTT.